This TCR beta chain was recorded in a study of T-cell memory formation after mild COVID-19. Findings and caveats of the study: Clones contracting over day 15 to 85 were CD4/CD8 balanced, with later expanders leaning CD4+.

This clonotype came up a few times. The antigen remains unidentified. TCRdb re-derived calls from the 5' RACE reads in MiXCR, one entry per CDR3 protein. The sample has around 300,000 distinct CDR3 sequences; 13% to 15% are singletons. The CDR3 contains 17 residues. Germline CDR1 MNHEY, CDR2 SVGEGT. The V gene lost 2 bases and the J gene lost 3 bases, with 20 bases spanning the gap. The specimen sequenced was PBMCs or a T cell subset sorted from them (not recorded which). The sequence was collected from a young man who had mild COVID-19 (a few samples of this study predate the infection). Cell type and time point are not known. This chain uses TRBV6-2 or TRBV6-3 with TRBJ2-7; maybe TRBD1 (5 bases). The CDR3 DNA is TGTGCCAGCAGTTACCCGATCCGGGCAGGGAACATCTACGAGCAGTACTTC. It is translated as CASSYPIRAGNIYEQYF.